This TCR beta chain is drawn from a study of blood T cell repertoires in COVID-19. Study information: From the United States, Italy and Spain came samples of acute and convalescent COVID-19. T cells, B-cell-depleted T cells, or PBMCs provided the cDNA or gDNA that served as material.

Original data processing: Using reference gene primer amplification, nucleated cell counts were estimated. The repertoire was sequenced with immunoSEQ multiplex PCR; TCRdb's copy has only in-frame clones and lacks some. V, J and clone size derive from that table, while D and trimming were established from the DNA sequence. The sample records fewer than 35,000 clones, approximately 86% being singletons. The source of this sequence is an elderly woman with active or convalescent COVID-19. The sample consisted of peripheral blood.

As DNA, the CDR3 is TGTGCCAGCAGTGACGGACTAGCGGGGGGCCGGCGGGATACGCAGTATTTT. Encoded protein: CASSDGLAGGRRDTQYF. V is TRBV6-1 and J is TRBJ2-3; TRBD2 aligns across 14 bases. The CDR3 totals 17 residues. Germline V CDR1 and CDR2: MNHNS, SASEGT. V dropped 3 bases and J dropped 6; count of bases not matched to a gene: 8.